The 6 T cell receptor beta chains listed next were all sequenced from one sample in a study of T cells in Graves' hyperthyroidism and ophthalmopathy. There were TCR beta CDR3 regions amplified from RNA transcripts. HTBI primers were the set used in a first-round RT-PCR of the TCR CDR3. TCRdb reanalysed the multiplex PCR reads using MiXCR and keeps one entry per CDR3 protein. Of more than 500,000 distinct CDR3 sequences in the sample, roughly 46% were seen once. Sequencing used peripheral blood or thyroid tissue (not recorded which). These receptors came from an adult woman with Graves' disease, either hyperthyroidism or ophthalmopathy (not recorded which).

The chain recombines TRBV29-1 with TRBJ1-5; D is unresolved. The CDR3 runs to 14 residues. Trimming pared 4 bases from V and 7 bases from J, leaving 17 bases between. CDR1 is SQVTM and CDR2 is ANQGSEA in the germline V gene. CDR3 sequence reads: CSVVVVRTGQPQHF. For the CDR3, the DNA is TGCAGCGTTGTGGTTGTCAGGACGGGACAGCCCCAGCATTTT.

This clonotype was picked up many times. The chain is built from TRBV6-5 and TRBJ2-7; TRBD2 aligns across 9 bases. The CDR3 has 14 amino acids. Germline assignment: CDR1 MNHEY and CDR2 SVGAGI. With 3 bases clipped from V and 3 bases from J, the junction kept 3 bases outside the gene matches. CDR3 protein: CASSYSGSVYEQYF. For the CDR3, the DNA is TGTGCCAGCAGTTATAGCGGGAGTGTCTACGAGCAGTACTTC.

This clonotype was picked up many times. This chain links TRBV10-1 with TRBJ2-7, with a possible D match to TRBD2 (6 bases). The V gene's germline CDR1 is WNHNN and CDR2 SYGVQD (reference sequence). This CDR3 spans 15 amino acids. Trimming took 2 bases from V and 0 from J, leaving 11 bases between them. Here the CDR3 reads CASSEKRARSYEQYF. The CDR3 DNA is TGCGCCAGCAGTGAGAAGCGGGCCCGCTCCTACGAGCAGTACTTC.

CDR3 region: CASSELAGGQGYEQYF. The DNA for the CDR3 is TGTGCCAGCAGTGAACTAGCGGGGGGACAGGGGTACGAGCAGTACTTC. The chain links TRBV2 to TRBJ2-7; the D gene is possibly TRBD2 (11 bases). The CDR3 is 16 amino acids. Deletions cut 2 bases from V and 4 bases from J, with 18 bases between. Germline V gene lookup returns CDR1 SNHLY and CDR2 FYNNEI.

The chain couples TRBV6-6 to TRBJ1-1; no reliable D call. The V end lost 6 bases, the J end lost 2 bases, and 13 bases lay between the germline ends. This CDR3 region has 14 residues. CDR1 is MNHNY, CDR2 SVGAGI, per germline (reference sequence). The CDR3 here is CASRLASGNTEAFF. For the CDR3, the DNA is TGTGCCAGCAGGTTAGCCTCTGGAAACACTGAAGCTTTCTTT.

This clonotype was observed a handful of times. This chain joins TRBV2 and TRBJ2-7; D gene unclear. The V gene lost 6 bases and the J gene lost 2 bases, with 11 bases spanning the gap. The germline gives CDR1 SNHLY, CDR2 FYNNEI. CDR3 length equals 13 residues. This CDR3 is CASRADGTYEQYF. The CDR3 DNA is TGTGCCAGCAGGGCGGACGGAACCTACGAGCAGTACTTC.